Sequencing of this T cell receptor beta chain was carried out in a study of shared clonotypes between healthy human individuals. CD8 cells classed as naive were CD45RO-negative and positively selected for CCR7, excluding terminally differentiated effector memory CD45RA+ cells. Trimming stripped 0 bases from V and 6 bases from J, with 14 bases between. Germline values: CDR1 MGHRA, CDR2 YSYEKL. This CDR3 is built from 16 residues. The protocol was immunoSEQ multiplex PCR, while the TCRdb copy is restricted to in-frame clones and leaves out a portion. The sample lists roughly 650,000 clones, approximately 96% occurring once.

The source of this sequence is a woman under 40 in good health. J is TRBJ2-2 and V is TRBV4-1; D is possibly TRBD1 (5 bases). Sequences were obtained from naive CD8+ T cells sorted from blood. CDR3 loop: CASSQDHIRGAGELFF. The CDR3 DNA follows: TGCGCCAGCAGCCAAGATCACATTAGGGGCGCCGGGGAGCTGTTTTTT.